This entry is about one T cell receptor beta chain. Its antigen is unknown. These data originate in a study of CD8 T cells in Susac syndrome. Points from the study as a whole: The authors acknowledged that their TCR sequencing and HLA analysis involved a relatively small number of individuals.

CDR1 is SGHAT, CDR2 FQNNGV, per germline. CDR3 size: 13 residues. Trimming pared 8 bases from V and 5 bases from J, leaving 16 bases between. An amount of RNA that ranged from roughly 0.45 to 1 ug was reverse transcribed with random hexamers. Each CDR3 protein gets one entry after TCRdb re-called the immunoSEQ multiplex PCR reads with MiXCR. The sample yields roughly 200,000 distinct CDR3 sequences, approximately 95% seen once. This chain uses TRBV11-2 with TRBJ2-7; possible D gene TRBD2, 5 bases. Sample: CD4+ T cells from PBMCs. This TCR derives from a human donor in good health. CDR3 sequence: CASSPRAGNEQYF. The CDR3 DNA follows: TGTGCCAGCTCCCCCCGGGCGGGTAACGAGCAGTACTTC.